The 30 T cell receptor beta chains below all came from one sample that was sequenced in a study of blood T cell repertoires in COVID-19. Sequencing was performed with immunoSEQ multiplex PCR; in TCRdb, only in-frame clones are kept and a portion is missing. Of under 250,000 clones in the sample, 86% were seen once. The sequenced material came from peripheral blood. These receptors were obtained from a woman aged 55-70 years who had recovered from COVID-19.

V usage is TRBV2 and J usage is TRBJ1-2; 10 nucleotides match TRBD1. The length of the CDR3 is 14 residues. Germline V lookup: CDR1 SNHLY, CDR2 FYNNEI. Trimming cost V 7 bases and J 8 bases; bases outside gene matches: 10. CDR3: CASNIGTGVDGYTF. For the CDR3, the DNA is TGTGCCAGCAACATAGGGACAGGGGTAGACGGCTACACCTTC.

V gene TRBV28 combines with J gene TRBJ2-1; TRBD2 matches 10 bases. Germline V lookup: CDR1 MDHEN, CDR2 SYDVKM. The CDR3 covers 13 residues. Germline trimming cut 10 bases from V and 8 bases from J; bases unmatched to any gene: 8. Here the CDR3 reads CAIESGGAHEQFF. The CDR3 DNA follows: TGTGCCATCGAAAGCGGGGGGGCCCATGAGCAGTTCTTC. Drawing the rest from reference TRBV28 and TRBJ2-1, the complete variable domain is DVKVTQSSRYLVKRTGEKVFLECVQDMDHENMFWYRQDPGLGLRLIYFSYDVKMKEKGDIPEGYSVSREKKERFSLILESASTNQTSMYLCAIESGGAHEQFFGPGTRLTVL.

The CDR3 nucleotides read TGTGCCAGCAGTTACTACAGGGAGAACTATGGCTACACCTTC. This codes for CASSYYRENYGYTF. The gene calls are TRBV6-5 and TRBJ1-2; D is possibly TRBD1 (6 bases). V shed 1 base and J shed 2 bases, with 8 bases lying between them. CDR3 length equals 14 residues. CDR1 and CDR2 from the germline V gene are MNHEY and SVGAGI.

The genes are TRBV14 and TRBJ1-1; no reliable D call. The length of the CDR3 is 13 residues. V was pared by 4 bases and J by 0 bases, with 6 bases between. Germline V CDR1 and CDR2: SGHDN, FVKESK. The CDR3 loop reads CASSPNLNTEAFF. CDR3 coding DNA: TGTGCCAGCAGCCCCAATCTGAACACTGAAGCTTTCTTT. The full variable domain, rest sourced from reference TRBV14 and TRBJ1-1, is EAGVTQFPSHSVIEKGQTVTLRCDPISGHDNLYWYRRVMGKEIKFLLHFVKESKQDESGMPNNRFLAERTGGTYSTLKVQPAELEDSGVYFCASSPNLNTEAFFGQGTRLTVV.

The chain couples TRBV19 to TRBJ1-6; D is possibly TRBD1 (5 bases). This CDR3 is built from 14 residues. Trimming removed 10 bases at V and 4 bases at J, with 14 bases between. Germline lookup yields CDR1 LNHDA and CDR2 SQIVND (reference sequence). The CDR3 loop is CAIKDTTYNSPLHF. In DNA form, the CDR3 reads TGTGCCATTAAGGACACCACATATAATTCACCCCTCCACTTT.

The rearrangement links TRBV9 to TRBJ2-7; D is unresolved. Per germline, CDR1 SGDLS and CDR2 YYNGEE. The V and J ends lost 3 bases and 0 bases respectively, with 13 bases between them. This CDR3 has 15 residues. CDR3 sequence reads: CASSASIAASYEQYF. As DNA, the CDR3 is TGTGCCAGCAGCGCCTCAATTGCGGCCTCCTACGAGCAGTACTTC.

The rearrangement uses TRBV7-8 and TRBJ2-7; TRBD2 agrees at 9 bases. CDR3 length: 17 residues. Trimming at V came to 1 base and at J to 5 bases, leaving 12 bases not matched to a gene. The germline gives CDR1 SGHVS, CDR2 FQNEAQ. Here the CDR3 DNA reads TGTGCCAGCAGCTTAGGAAGTATCCTAGCGGGGTCTCACGAGCAGTACTTC. Translation gives CASSLGSILAGSHEQYF.

J is TRBJ2-7 and V is TRBV27; 7 bases are shared with TRBD1. The CDR3 has 14 residues. In germline, CDR1 is MNHEY, CDR2 SMNVEV (reference sequence). With V trimmed by 6 bases and J by 1 base, 6 bases remained unmatched. DNA of the CDR3: TGTGCCAGCAGCATAAGACAGGGATCCTACGAGCAGTACTTC. Protein: CASSIRQGSYEQYF.

The chain joins TRBV19 to TRBJ1-2; 10 nucleotides align to TRBD1. CDR3 length equals 15 residues. Trimming at V came to 3 bases and at J to 3 bases, leaving 4 bases not matched to a gene. Germline CDR1 is LNHDA and CDR2 is SQIVND (reference sequence). In DNA, the CDR3 is TGTGCCAGTAGTATGGCGACAGGGGGCTACTATGGCTACACCTTC. Residues: CASSMATGGYYGYTF.

CDR3 protein: CASSFGRVSYEQYF. DNA of the CDR3: TGCGCCAGCAGCTTTGGCCGGGTCTCCTACGAGCAGTACTTC. This chain uses TRBV5-1 with TRBJ2-7, with D hard to call. The V end lost 2 bases, the J end lost 0 bases, and 9 bases lay between the germline ends. Germline V gene lookup returns CDR1 SGHRS and CDR2 YFSETQ. CDR3 length: 14 residues. Drawing the rest from reference TRBV5-1 and TRBJ2-7, the complete variable domain is KAGVTQTPRYLIKTRGQQVTLSCSPISGHRSVSWYQQTPGQGLQFLFEYFSETQRNKGNFPGRFSGRQFSNSRSEMNVSTLELGDSALYLCASSFGRVSYEQYFGPGTRLTVT.

This clone has only one observation. The chain uses TRBV18 and TRBJ1-5; no definite D call. This CDR3 is built from 13 residues. Trimming pared 10 bases from V and 1 base from J, leaving 11 bases between. Germline V gene data show CDR1 as KGHSH and CDR2 as LQKENI. The CDR3 loop reads CATHGLSNQPQHF. The CDR3 nucleotides read TGTGCCACCCACGGACTCAGCAATCAGCCCCAGCATTTT.

The chain couples TRBV7-3 to TRBJ2-5; no reliable D call. The CDR3 contains 12 residues. Trimming cost V 4 bases and J 0 bases, with 3 bases left between them. Germline V CDR1 and CDR2: SGHTA, FQGTGA. CDR3 protein: CASSSYQETQYF. Written as DNA, the CDR3 is TGTGCCAGCAGCTCTTACCAAGAGACCCAGTACTTC.

This chain links TRBV5-1 with TRBJ2-2; tentative D call: TRBD2 (5 bases). The CDR3 sequence is 15 residues long. Germline assignment: CDR1 SGHRS and CDR2 YFSETQ. Trimming pared 4 bases from V and 0 bases from J, leaving 10 bases between. The CDR3: CASSLRRSNTGELFF. CDR3 nucleotide sequence: TGCGCCAGCAGCCTACGGAGGTCGAACACCGGGGAGCTGTTTTTT.

The chain joins TRBV4-1 to TRBJ1-5; D is possibly TRBD1 (5 bases). Trimming took 4 bases from V and 7 from J, leaving 14 bases between them. The germline V gene has CDR1 MGHRA and CDR2 YSYEKL. The CDR3 covers 14 residues. Written as DNA, the CDR3 is TGCGCCAGCAGCCCACCCTCGGCAGGGCAGCCCCAGCATTTT. Translated: CASSPPSAGQPQHF.

This rearrangement joins TRBV6-5 to TRBJ1-2; no firm D call. The CDR3 runs 13 residues. In germline, CDR1 is MNHEY, CDR2 SVGAGI. V gave up 6 bases and J gave up 4 bases, with 12 bases separating them. CDR3 residues: CASSSSKVYGYTF. As DNA, the CDR3 is TGTGCCAGCAGCTCGAGCAAAGTCTATGGCTACACCTTC.

V usage is TRBV9 and J usage is TRBJ1-6, with D possibly TRBD1 on 6 matching bases. Germline V gives CDR1 SGDLS, CDR2 YYNGEE. Trimming removed 4 bases from V and 7 bases from J, with 9 bases in between. The CDR3 runs 13 residues. The CDR3 DNA reads as TGTGCCAGCAGCCAGGGGTGGAATTCACCCCTCCACTTT. This codes for CASSQGWNSPLHF.

The table lists this clone with a few counts. J is TRBJ2-5 and V is TRBV5-1; tentative D call: TRBD1 (5 bases). The length of the CDR3 is 13 residues. V lost 5 bases and J lost 5, with 13 bases in between. In germline, CDR1 is SGHRS, CDR2 YFSETQ. The CDR3 is CASSSGWSETQYF. CDR3 nucleotides: TGCGCCAGCAGTTCAGGGTGGTCGGAGACCCAGTACTTC. Variable domain in full (rest from reference TRBV5-1 and TRBJ2-5): KAGVTQTPRYLIKTRGQQVTLSCSPISGHRSVSWYQQTPGQGLQFLFEYFSETQRNKGNFPGRFSGRQFSNSRSEMNVSTLELGDSALYLCASSSGWSETQYFGPGTRLLVL.

The V gene is TRBV5-1, the J gene TRBJ2-2; TRBD1 agrees at 8 bases. CDR3 length equals 20 residues. J was trimmed by 8 bases and V by 0 bases; bases with no gene match: 21. Per germline, CDR1 SGHRS and CDR2 YFSETQ. CDR3 protein: CASSLVDGTGRELGTGELFF. The CDR3 region has the DNA TGCGCCAGCAGCTTGGTGGACGGGACAGGCCGCGAGTTGGGGACAGGGGAGCTGTTTTTT.

This clone was seen only a few times. The genes are TRBV4-2 and TRBJ2-5; 7 bases are shared with TRBD2. Germline CDR1 reads LGHNA; CDR2 reads YNFKEQ. CDR3 size: 16 residues. Losses at the gene ends were 4 bases for V and 5 bases for J; bases not matched to a gene: 13. CDR3 sequence (DNA): TGTGCCAGCAGCCCCTTGTCCGCGGGGGATGGGGAGACCCAGTACTTC. Protein product: CASSPLSAGDGETQYF.

J is TRBJ1-2 and V is TRBV27, with 7 bases lining up with TRBD1. The V gene's germline CDR1 is MNHEY and CDR2 SMNVEV (reference sequence). V was clipped by 4 bases and J by 2 bases; unmatched bases: 4. The CDR3 runs 14 residues. CDR3 sequence reads: CASSSGQRNYGYTF. The CDR3 bases are TGTGCCAGCAGTTCGGGACAGAGGAACTATGGCTACACCTTC.

This clone has only one observation. V and J are TRBV18 and TRBJ2-5, with D perhaps TRBD2 (6 bases). Germline CDR1 and CDR2: KGHSH and LQKENI. This CDR3 comprises 17 residues. V lost 3 bases and J lost 1, with 18 bases in between. CDR3 nucleotide sequence: TGTGCCAGCTCACCCCCACGTACAGGAGGGATCCAAGAGACCCAGTACTTC. It is translated as CASSPPRTGGIQETQYF.

The rearrangement uses TRBV9 and TRBJ2-7; D is undetermined. Trimming shortened V by 3 bases and J by 2 bases, and 12 bases separated the two germline ends. The CDR3 spans 14 residues. Germline V gene lookup returns CDR1 SGDLS and CDR2 YYNGEE. CDR3 sequence: CASSARPNPYEQYF. CDR3 nucleotide sequence: TGTGCCAGCAGCGCGCGCCCCAACCCCTACGAGCAGTACTTC.

The CDR3, as DNA: TGTGCCAGCTCACCACCTAGCCAGCGAGGCGAGACCCAGTACTTC. It translates to CASSPPSQRGETQYF. The V call is TRBV18, the J call TRBJ2-5; D is unclear. The V end lost 0 bases, the J end lost 5 bases, and 13 bases lay between the germline ends. Germline CDR1 is KGHSH and CDR2 is LQKENI. CDR3 length: 15 amino acids.

The table lists this clone with a few counts. The V and J genes are TRBV4-2 and TRBJ1-2; D gene unclear. Germline V gene lookup returns CDR1 LGHNA and CDR2 YNFKEQ. The CDR3 length is 15 residues. The V and J ends lost 7 bases and 0 bases respectively, with 15 bases between them. The CDR3: CASNPSVDSNYGYTF. The CDR3 nucleotides read TGTGCCAGCAACCCTTCAGTCGATTCTAACTATGGCTACACCTTC.

The chain employs TRBV19 and TRBJ2-5; D is perhaps TRBD1 (7 bases). The germline V gene encodes CDR1 LNHDA and CDR2 SQIVND (reference sequence). Trimming took 6 bases from V and 2 from J, leaving 16 bases between them. The length of the CDR3 is 15 residues. The CDR3 DNA is TGTGCCAGTAGCCACCGGAGGGGGCTACAAGAGACCCAGTACTTC. It specifies CASSHRRGLQETQYF.

The V gene is TRBV5-1, the J gene TRBJ2-7; D is possibly TRBD1 (5 bases). Trimming cost V 4 bases and J 1 base, with 9 bases left between them. The CDR3 sequence is 13 residues long. Germline V lookup: CDR1 SGHRS, CDR2 YFSETQ. CDR3 sequence reads: CASSNQGSYEQYF. Here the CDR3 DNA reads TGCGCCAGCAGCAACCAGGGTTCCTACGAGCAGTACTTC.

V usage is TRBV5-1 and J usage is TRBJ1-1; TRBD1 agrees at 7 bases. The V gene's germline CDR1 is SGHRS and CDR2 YFSETQ. This CDR3 spans 15 amino acids. Trimming cost V 4 bases and J 5 bases; bases outside gene matches: 11. This CDR3 reads CASSQDRPGLTEAFF. The CDR3 bases are TGCGCCAGCAGCCAGGACAGGCCCGGGTTGACTGAAGCTTTCTTT.

The genes are TRBV5-1 and TRBJ2-7, with D maybe TRBD1 (6 bases). CDR3 length: 14 amino acids. The V end was cut by 4 bases, the J end by 3 bases, with 14 bases between. CDR1 is SGHRS and CDR2 is YFSETQ in the germline V gene. This chain's CDR3 is CASSATGGGYEQYF. CDR3 nucleotide sequence: TGCGCCAGCAGCGCGACAGGAGGAGGCTACGAGCAGTACTTC.

This rearrangement joins TRBV5-5 to TRBJ2-2; D is unclear. V was clipped by 4 bases and J by 7 bases, with 11 bases between them. The germline V gene has CDR1 SGHKS and CDR2 YYEKEE (reference sequence). CDR3 length: 13 amino acids. In DNA form, the CDR3 reads TGTGCCAGCAGCACTCCTGAGTACGGGGAGCTGTTTTTT. Amino acids: CASSTPEYGELFF.

The chain employs TRBV9 and TRBJ2-3, with 8 bases matching TRBD2. CDR3 length equals 18 residues. Germline V gene data show CDR1 as SGDLS and CDR2 as YYNGEE. The V segment lost 0 bases and the J segment 6 bases; nucleotides outside the gene matches: 15. The CDR3 DNA is TGTGCCAGCAGCGTAGCGTGGGCGGGGGGAGGAAGAGGTGATACGCAGTATTTT. Its translation is CASSVAWAGGGRGDTQYF.